The present T cell receptor (beta chain) was sequenced within a study of technical replicates of blood from a handful of donors. Repertoires were generated with immunoSEQ multiplex PCR, while TCRdb's copy carries only in-frame clones and drops some. The sample records 70,000 to 80,000 clones, almost 98% being singletons. CDR1 is WSHSY and CDR2 is SAAADI in the germline V gene. The V gene end was trimmed by 8 bases and the J gene end by 2 bases; junction bases not matched to a gene: 8. The CDR3 consists of 16 residues. Sequenced: T cells isolated from PBMCs. V is TRBV10-2 and J is TRBJ1-6; TRBD1 agrees at 8 bases. The clonotype originates from a human donor in good health. CDR3 sequence: CASGRTGRPYNSPLHF. DNA of the CDR3: TGCGCCAGCGGAAGGACAGGGCGTCCCTATAATTCACCCCTCCACTTT.